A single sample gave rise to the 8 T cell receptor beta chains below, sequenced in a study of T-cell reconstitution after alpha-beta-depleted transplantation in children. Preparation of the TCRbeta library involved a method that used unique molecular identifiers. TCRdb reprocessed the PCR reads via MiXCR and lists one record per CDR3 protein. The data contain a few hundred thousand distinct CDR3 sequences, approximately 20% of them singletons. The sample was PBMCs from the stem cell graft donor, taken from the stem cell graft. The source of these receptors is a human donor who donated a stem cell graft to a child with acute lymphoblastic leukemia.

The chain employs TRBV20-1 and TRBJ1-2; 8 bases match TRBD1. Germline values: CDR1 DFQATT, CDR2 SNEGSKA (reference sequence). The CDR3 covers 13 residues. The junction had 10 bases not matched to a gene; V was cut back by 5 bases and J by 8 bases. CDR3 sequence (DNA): TGCAGTGCTCCGACAGGGGCCCATCGGGGCTACACCTTC. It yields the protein CSAPTGAHRGYTF.

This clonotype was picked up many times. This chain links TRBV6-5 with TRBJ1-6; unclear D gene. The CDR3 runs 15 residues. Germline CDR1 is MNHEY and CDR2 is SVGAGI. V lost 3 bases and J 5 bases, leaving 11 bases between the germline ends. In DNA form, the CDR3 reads TGTGCCAGCAGTTATAAATCGGGGAATAATTCACCCCTCCACTTT. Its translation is CASSYKSGNNSPLHF.

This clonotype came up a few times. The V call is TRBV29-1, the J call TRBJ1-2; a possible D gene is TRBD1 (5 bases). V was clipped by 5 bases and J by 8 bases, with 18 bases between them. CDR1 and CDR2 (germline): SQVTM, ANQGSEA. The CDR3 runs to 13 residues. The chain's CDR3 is CSVSLLPGPGYTF. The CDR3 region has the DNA TGCAGCGTTTCCCTTCTCCCGGGACCGGGCTACACCTTC.

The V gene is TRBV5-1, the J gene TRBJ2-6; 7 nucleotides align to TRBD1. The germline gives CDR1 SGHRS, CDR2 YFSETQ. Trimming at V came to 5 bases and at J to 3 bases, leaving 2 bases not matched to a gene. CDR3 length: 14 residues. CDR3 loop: CASSGQVGANVLTF. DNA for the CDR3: TGCGCCAGCAGTGGACAGGTTGGGGCCAACGTCCTGACTTTC.

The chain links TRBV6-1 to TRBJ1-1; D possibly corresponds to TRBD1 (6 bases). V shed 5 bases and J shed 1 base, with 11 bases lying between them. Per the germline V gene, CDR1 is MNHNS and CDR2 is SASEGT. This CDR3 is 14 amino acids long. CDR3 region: CASSTQGWNTEAFF. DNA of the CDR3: TGTGCCAGCAGTACACAGGGTTGGAACACTGAAGCTTTCTTT.

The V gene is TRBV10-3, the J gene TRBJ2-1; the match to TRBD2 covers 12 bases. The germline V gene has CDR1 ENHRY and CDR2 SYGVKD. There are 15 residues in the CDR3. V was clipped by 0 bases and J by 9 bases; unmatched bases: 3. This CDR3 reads CAISESPSGRVEQFF. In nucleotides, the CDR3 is TGTGCCATCAGTGAGTCGCCTAGCGGGAGGGTTGAGCAGTTCTTC.

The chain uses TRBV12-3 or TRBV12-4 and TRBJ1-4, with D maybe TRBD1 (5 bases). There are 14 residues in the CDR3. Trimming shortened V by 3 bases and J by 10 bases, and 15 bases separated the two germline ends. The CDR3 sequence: CASSFWGRRLKLFF. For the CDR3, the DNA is TGTGCCAGCAGTTTCTGGGGCCGTAGGCTAAAACTGTTTTTT.

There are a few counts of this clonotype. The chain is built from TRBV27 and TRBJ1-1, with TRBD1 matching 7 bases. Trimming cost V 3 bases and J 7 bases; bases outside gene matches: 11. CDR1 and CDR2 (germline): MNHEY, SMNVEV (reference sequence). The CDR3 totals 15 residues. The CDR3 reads CASSLGLGQRVEAFF. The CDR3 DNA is TGTGCCAGCAGTTTGGGATTGGGACAGCGGGTTGAAGCTTTCTTT.